The text below deals with one TCR beta chain. What it binds is unknown. This record belongs to a study of blood T cells in healthy people across ages. Study-level findings and limits: PBMC samples, being unsorted, prevented any conclusive comparison of naive and antigen-experienced cells. It was not known whether donors were CMV positive (a possible confounder of expanded clonotype changes).

Each donor's blood draw was roughly 10 milliliters of peripheral blood. The V and J ends lost 10 bases and 4 bases, in that order; junction bases with no gene match: 14. This CDR3 comprises 16 residues. Per the germline V gene, CDR1 is MNHEY and CDR2 is SVGEGT. The use of a sample-barcoded 5' primer and a J-beta primer mix characterized a second PCR of about 6 to 12 cycles. Via MiXCR, TCRdb re-called the 5' RACE reads, giving one row per CDR3 protein. The data contain approximately 810,000 distinct CDR3 sequences, 25% to 35% of them singletons. The chain couples TRBV6-2 or TRBV6-3 to TRBJ2-3; TRBD2 matches at 10 bases. The clonotype originates from a woman older than 75 in good health. The sample was blood. CDR3 residues: CATSPWSGGVADTQYF. The CDR3 DNA follows: TGTGCCACATCGCCCTGGAGCGGGGGGGTTGCAGATACGCAGTATTTT.